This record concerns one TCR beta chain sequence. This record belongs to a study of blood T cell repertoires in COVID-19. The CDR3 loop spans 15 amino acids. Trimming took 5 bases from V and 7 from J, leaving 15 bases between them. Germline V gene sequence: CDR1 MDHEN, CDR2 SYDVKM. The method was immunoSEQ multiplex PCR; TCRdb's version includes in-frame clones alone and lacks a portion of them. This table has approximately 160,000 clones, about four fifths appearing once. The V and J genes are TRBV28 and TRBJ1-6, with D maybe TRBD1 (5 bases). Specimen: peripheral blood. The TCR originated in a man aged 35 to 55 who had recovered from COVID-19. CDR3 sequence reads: CASSTQTAMNSPLHF. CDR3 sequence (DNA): TGTGCCAGCAGTACCCAGACAGCTATGAATTCACCCCTCCACTTT.